This entry concerns a single T cell receptor (beta chain). The clone's antigen remains unknown. Nothing much larger sits one base from this clone, and base qualities are not available. The immunoSEQ hsTCRB assay version 4 in survey mode was used to sequence TCRbeta repertoires from genomic DNA. For TCRbeta sequencing, genomic DNA was diluted to around 9.7 ng/uL, with up to roughly 1 ug used per sample. In the original analysis: TCRbeta data were analyzed in ImmunoSeq Analyzer 3.0, with diversity computed on productive nucleotide rearrangements. Lower-bound TCR diversity was estimated with the improved Chao index, and clonality with the Gini coefficient using the Immunarch R package. Different nucleotide rearrangements encoding the same CDR3beta amino acid sequence were counted as distinct clonotypes. Differential abundance analysis identified TCRbeta sequences significantly enriched in antigen-responding cells relative to anti-CD3/anti-CD28-activated cells. GLIPH2 grouped TCRs by predicted peptide-MHC specificity, both within each participant and across combined participant data sets. In its TCRdb copy, this immuneACCESS table keeps in-frame sequences only and misses some clones. Where compared with another copy, unresolved V genes explain less than half of these, and the others have no known cause. For V, J and clone size, that table is used; D and trimming come from the DNA. The sample table lists some 41,000 clones, roughly 89% of them with a count of one. The ten largest clones represent approximately 1.4% of the sample.

The CDR3 runs 12 amino acids, cysteine and phenylalanine included. The entry retains the CDR3 DNA only, 36 bases that are in frame from base 1. V sheds 5 bases and J sheds 5 bases, leaving 9 bases between their ends. Based on the germline V gene (reference sequence), the CDR1 and CDR2 sequences are SGHAT and FQDESV. The sample originates from a study of persistence of HIV-infected CD4 T cells (dated by TCRdb to about 2020). Concerning the study at large: The median time the participants had spent on suppressive ART was around 8 years. For the TCR cluster analysis across participants, 8 or 9 participants were included for CMV and about seven participants for Gag. The study isolated CMV- and HIV-1 Gag-responding CD4+ T cells from ART-treated individuals to examine antigen-driven clonal expansion of HIV-1-infected cells. The clonality of all cells in each sorted population was assessed by TCRbeta sequencing, whereas the clonality of infected cells was assessed by proviral sequencing. Peripheral blood samples of up to about 200 mL were collected at multiple time points, except for a couple of participants, who underwent leukapheresis at a single time point. Anti-CD3/anti-CD28 stimulation activated a higher proportion of cells, with a lower memory fraction, than antigen stimulation. Overall study outcomes, separate from this receptor: Restriction of bulk TCR analyses to the rare CMV-responding cells that actually carried HIV-1 proviruses was not possible. Degenerate expanded CDR3beta sequences were enriched in antigen-responding cells, suggesting convergent selection of CD4+ responses to CMV and Gag. The study involved few individuals and tested only a limited range of antigens. TCRbeta richness in CMV- and Gag-responding cells was significantly lower than in anti-CD3/anti-CD28-responding cells; CMV-responding cells had higher oligoclonality than CD3/CD28-stimulated and Gag-responding cells. Within the same sorted populations, TCR oligoclonality correlated with proviral oligoclonality.

This specimen's treatment or condition label, interpreted: suppressive antiretroviral therapy. As a nonspecific positive control representing the CD4+ T cell repertoire, cells were stimulated with anti-CD3/anti-CD28 magnetic beads. Responding CD4+ T cells were sorted by upregulation of both CD40 ligand and CD69. HIV-1-infected adults in whom suppressive ART had been started during chronic infection were enrolled as participants. Plasma HIV-1 RNA had been undetectable (below 50 copies/mL) in participants for at least 4 years. To be included, participants needed a CD4+ T cell count above 400 cells/uL and a positive CMV serology. Before stimulation, PBMCs were isolated using density centrifugation and depleted of CD8+ T cells. CD8-depleted PBMCs were stimulated for over 15 hours with anti-CD28/CD49d costimulation, CD40-blocking antibody and enfuvirtide to prevent new infections. Cells were sorted on a Beckman Coulter MoFlo Legacy or XDP sorter, with propidium iodide excluding dead cells. The QIAamp DNA Mini Kit was used for genomic DNA extraction from samples above one million cells, and the Quick-DNA Microprep Kit was used otherwise.

Material: CD4+ T cells sorted from PBMCs after roughly 18-hour stimulation, obtained from a patient who received antiretroviral therapy. This specimen's cell subset or site label, per the study, means: CD40L+CD69+ CD4 T cells responding to anti-CD3/anti-CD28 beads, representing the overall repertoire. This receptor chain uses TRBV11-1 and TRBJ1-1; a confident D gene designation cannot be given. The origin of this receptor is an adult man with HIV who was CMV-seropositive. This receptor carries the CDR3 CASSIGYTEAFF. The sequenced DNA: TGTGCCAGCAGCATAGGGTATACTGAAGCTTTCTTT.